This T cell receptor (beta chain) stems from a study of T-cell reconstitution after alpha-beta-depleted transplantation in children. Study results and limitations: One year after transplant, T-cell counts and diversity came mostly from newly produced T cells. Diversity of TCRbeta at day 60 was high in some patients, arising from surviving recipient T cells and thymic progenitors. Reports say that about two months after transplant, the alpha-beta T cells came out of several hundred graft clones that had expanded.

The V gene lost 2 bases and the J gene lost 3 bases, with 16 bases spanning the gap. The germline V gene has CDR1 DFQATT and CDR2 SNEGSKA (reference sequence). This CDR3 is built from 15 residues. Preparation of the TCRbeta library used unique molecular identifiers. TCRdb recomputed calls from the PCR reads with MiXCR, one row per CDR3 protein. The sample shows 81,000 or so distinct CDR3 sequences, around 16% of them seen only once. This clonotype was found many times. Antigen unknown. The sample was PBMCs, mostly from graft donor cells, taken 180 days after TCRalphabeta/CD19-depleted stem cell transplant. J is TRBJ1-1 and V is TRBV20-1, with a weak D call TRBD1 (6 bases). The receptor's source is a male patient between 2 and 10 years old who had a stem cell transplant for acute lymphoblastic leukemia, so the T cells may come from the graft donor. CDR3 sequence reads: CSARSITGRDTEAFF. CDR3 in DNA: TGCAGTGCTAGATCCATTACAGGGAGGGACACTGAAGCTTTCTTT.